The 3 T cell receptor beta chains given below trace back to one sample, sequenced in a study of CD8+CD57+ T cells in acquired aplastic anemia. Investigators profiled TCR beta VDJ and CDR3 from genomic DNA template. TCRdb re-called the reads with MiXCR, one entry per CDR3 protein. The sample carries roughly 280,000 distinct CDR3 sequences, around three fifths recorded once. Whoever was chosen for sequencing had shown CD8+CD57+ cell expansion by flow cytometry. Sequencing input: sorted CD4+, CD8+, or CD8+CD57+ T cells (not recorded which) from PBMCs. These receptors were taken from a human donor with aplastic anemia.

Only a few counts were recorded for this clonotype. CDR3 amino acids: CSARDPPVSGTRGTDTQFF. As DNA, the CDR3 is TGCAGTGCTAGAGATCCCCCCGTTAGCGGGACGCGGGGCACAGATACGCAGTTCTTC. This rearrangement joins TRBV20-1 to TRBJ2-1, with TRBD2 identical over 8 bases. After removal of 0 bases from V and 12 bases from J, the junction contained 25 bases not matched to a gene. There are 19 residues in the CDR3. Germline CDR1 DFQATT, CDR2 SNEGSKA (reference sequence).

This chain connects TRBV3-1 to TRBJ2-2; D is undetermined. V gave up 2 bases and J gave up 8 bases, with 6 bases separating them. The CDR3 is 12 amino acids. Germline CDR1 is LGHDT and CDR2 is YNNKEL (reference sequence). The CDR3 protein is CASSQYSGELFF. In DNA form, the CDR3 reads TGTGCCAGCAGCCAATACTCAGGGGAGCTGTTTTTT.

CDR3 loop: CATSDSLGEERAFF. The DNA of the CDR3 is TGTGCCACCAGTGATTCCTTGGGAGAGGAGAGAGCTTTCTTT. The genes are TRBV24-1 and TRBJ1-1; D is ambiguous. The CDR3 has 14 amino acids. CDR1 and CDR2 (germline): KGHDR, SFDVKD. The V end lost 2 bases, the J end lost 10 bases, and 16 bases lay between the germline ends.